The rows below give T cell receptor beta chains drawn from one sample of a study of shared clonotypes between healthy human individuals. Here immunoSEQ multiplex PCR was the method, and the copy in TCRdb shows in-frame clones only, minus some. The data contain around 1.9 million clones, roughly 91% of them singletons. The specimen was naive CD8+ T cells from PBMCs. All receptors derive from a man aged 18 to 30 in good health. Some clones in this sample may be carry-over from other donors' samples. The CDR3 runs from the conserved cysteine through the conserved F or W. Fields, in order: clone size, V gene, D gene, J gene, CDR3 DNA, CDR3 protein. A D gene is named only where the DNA matches it firmly. Some rows mark clone size as missing; the rest say once, few, many or name a class of expanded clone.

>NA|TRBV7-9|NA|TRBJ1-1
TGTGCCAGCAGCTTAAGTGGTAAAGACGAGGAAGCTTTCTTT
CASSLSGKDEEAFF
>once|TRBV11-2|TRBD1|TRBJ1-3
TGTGCCAGCAGCGCCGACAGGGGGCCTGGAAACACCATATATTTT
CASSADRGPGNTIYF
>once|TRBV5-6|NA|TRBJ1-1
TGTGCCAGCAGCTTGGGAGGGTTTGACACTGAAGCTTTCTTT
CASSLGGFDTEAFF
>NA|TRBV7-3|TRBD2|TRBJ2-2
TGTGCCAGCAGCTTTGGGACTAGCGGGAGCGGGGAGCTGTTTTTT
CASSFGTSGSGELFF
>NA|TRBV9|NA|TRBJ1-1
TGTGCCAGCAGCTCGTCGGGCCCGAACACTGAAGCTTTCTTT
CASSSSGPNTEAFF
>NA|TRBV29-1|TRBD2|TRBJ2-7
TGCAGCGTGCTAGCGGGTGGCGAGCAGTACTTC
CSVLAGGEQYF
>NA|TRBV10-3|NA|TRBJ2-7
TGTGCCATCAAAGGCAGGGAATCCTACGAGCAGTACTTC
CAIKGRESYEQYF
>NA|TRBV5-1|TRBD2|TRBJ2-1
TGCGCCAGCAGCTTGAAACCCAACGGGGGGGTTAGCTACAATGAGCAGTTCTTC
CASSLKPNGGVSYNEQFF
>NA|TRBV27|TRBD2|TRBJ2-3
TGTGCCAGCAGTACCCCCGGGACTAGGTTTTGGTATTTT
CASSTPGTRFWYF
>NA|TRBV30|TRBD1|TRBJ2-4
TGTGCCTGGAGTGTGGGACCGGGACAGGCGCACTTC
CAWSVGPGQAHF
>once|TRBV7-7|TRBD2|TRBJ2-1
TGTGCCAGCAGCAATAGAGAGGGGACTAGCGGGAGTCGCGACAATGAGCAGTTCTTC
CASSNREGTSGSRDNEQFF
>NA|TRBV11-1|NA|TRBJ2-7
TGTGCCAGCAGCCATGGAGGGAACGAGCAGTACTTC
CASSHGGNEQYF
>NA|TRBV6-7|NA|TRBJ2-2
TGTGCCAGCAACCAGGGAGCCGGGGAGCTGTTTTTT
CASNQGAGELFF
>NA|TRBV18|TRBD2|TRBJ2-1
TGTGCCAGCTCACCCCCGGGACTAGCGGGCCTATACAATGAGCAGTTCTTC
CASSPPGLAGLYNEQFF
>once|TRBV19|NA|TRBJ2-2
TGTGCCAGTAGTATGCAGGGCTCCGGGGAGCTGTTTTTT
CASSMQGSGELFF
>NA|TRBV7-9|TRBD2|TRBJ2-1
TGTGCCAGCAGCTTATTGACTAGCGGGAGTGATGAGCAGTTCTTC
CASSLLTSGSDEQFF
>NA|TRBV19|NA|TRBJ1-1
TGTGCCAGTAGTGATTTGGACAGAGGCACTGAAGCTTTCTTT
CASSDLDRGTEAFF
>NA|TRBV15|TRBD1|TRBJ2-2
TGTGCCACCAGCGGTAGACCGGGACAGGGGAACACCGGGGAGCTGTTTTTT
CATSGRPGQGNTGELFF
>NA|TRBV5-5|TRBD2|TRBJ2-2
TGTGCCAGCAGCTTGGGCCCTAGCGGGAGTGAGACCGGGGAGCTGTTTTTT
CASSLGPSGSETGELFF
>NA|TRBV27|NA|TRBJ1-2
TGTGCCAGCAGTGTGACAGGTTCCTATGGCTACACCTTC
CASSVTGSYGYTF